The 8 T cell receptor beta chains below all came from one sample that was sequenced in a study of breast tumors, draining lymph nodes, adjacent tissues. Each CDR3 protein is one row after TCRdb ran MiXCR on the multiplex PCR reads. This table has about 230,000 distinct CDR3 sequences, approximately 31% appearing once. Axillary draining lymph nodes of breast cancer patients supplied the node samples. The material sequenced was axillary lymph node tissue. Receptor source: a female donor with breast cancer. Some clones in this sample may be carry-over from other donors' samples.

This clonotype has a count of ten or more. The chain uses TRBV19 and TRBJ1-4, with no clear D. The CDR3 totals 13 residues. V was trimmed by 4 bases and J by 8 bases, leaving 11 bases between them. Germline CDR1 and CDR2: LNHDA and SQIVND (reference sequence). The CDR3 reads CASSNPFGEKLFF. DNA of the CDR3: TGTGCCAGTAGTAACCCCTTTGGGGAAAAACTGTTTTTT. The full variable domain, in which reference TRBV19 and TRBJ1-4 provide the parts outside the CDR3, is DGGITQSPKYLFRKEGQNVTLSCEQNLNHDAMYWYRQDPGQGLRLIYYSQIVNDFQKGDIAEGYSVSREKKESFPLTVTSAQKNPTAFYLCASSNPFGEKLFFGSGTQLSVL.

This clonotype was observed many times. The chain has TRBV6-5 and TRBJ2-7; no firm D call. The CDR3 loop spans 13 amino acids. Germline V gene lookup returns CDR1 MNHEY and CDR2 SVGAGI. Trimming removed 4 bases at V and 9 bases at J, with 16 bases between. The CDR3, as DNA: TGTGCCAGCAGTTTTGGACCGAGTCATGGGCAGTACTTC. This translates into CASSFGPSHGQYF.

This clonotype was seen repeatedly, ten times or more. The chain employs TRBV3-1 and TRBJ2-1; D is possibly TRBD1 (6 bases). V gave up 2 bases and J gave up 2 bases, with 10 bases separating them. CDR3 length: 15 amino acids. In germline, CDR1 is LGHDT, CDR2 YNNKEL (reference sequence). The CDR3 nucleotides are TGTGCCAGCAGCCAAAGGCAGGGGACCTACAATGAGCAGTTCTTC. This gives the protein CASSQRQGTYNEQFF.

As DNA, the CDR3 is TGTGCCAGCTGGGCGGGGGGCTACAATGAGCAGTTCTTC. Protein product: CASWAGGYNEQFF. The rearrangement uses TRBV2 and TRBJ2-1; the match to TRBD2 covers 8 bases. The germline CDR1 and CDR2 sequences are SNHLY and FYNNEI. The J segment lost 3 bases and the V segment lost 8 bases, leaving 3 bases of the junction unmatched. This CDR3 is 13 amino acids long.

This clonotype was seen ten or more times. This chain links TRBV18 with TRBJ2-7; 7 positions match TRBD2. The CDR3 has 15 residues. Trimming at V came to 4 bases and at J to 0 bases, leaving 6 bases not matched to a gene. Germline loops: CDR1 KGHSH, CDR2 LQKENI. The CDR3 nucleotides are TGTGCCAGCTCACAGCGGGACCTCTTCTCCTACGAGCAGTACTTC. It yields the protein CASSQRDLFSYEQYF.

Ten or more counts support this clonotype. The chain couples TRBV3-1 to TRBJ2-5; weak D call: TRBD1 (5 bases). The CDR3 is made up of 15 amino acids. CDR1 and CDR2 from the germline V gene are LGHDT and YNNKEL (reference sequence). V shed 4 bases and J shed 0 bases, with 12 bases lying between them. The CDR3 coding sequence is TGTGCCAGCAGCCCCTGGGGCCCTAACCAAGAGACCCAGTACTTC. Its protein product is CASSPWGPNQETQYF.

This clonotype has ten or more counts. The chain couples TRBV5-1 to TRBJ2-7; D gene ambiguous. CDR3 size: 14 residues. The V gene lost 4 bases and the J gene lost 0 bases, with 11 bases spanning the gap. Germline V gene data show CDR1 as SGHRS and CDR2 as YFSETQ. Here the CDR3 reads CASSPDGNSYEQYF. The CDR3 bases are TGCGCCAGCAGCCCGGACGGCAACTCCTACGAGCAGTACTTC. The variable domain in full, with the rest retrieved from reference TRBV5-1 and TRBJ2-7, is KAGVTQTPRYLIKTRGQQVTLSCSPISGHRSVSWYQQTPGQGLQFLFEYFSETQRNKGNFPGRFSGRQFSNSRSEMNVSTLELGDSALYLCASSPDGNSYEQYFGPGTRLTVT.

This chain joins TRBV12-5 and TRBJ1-5; D may be TRBD1 (5 bases). Between the trimmed V and J ends, which lost 6 bases and 5 bases, there was a span of 11 bases. The length of the CDR3 is 13 residues. The germline V gene has CDR1 LGHNT and CDR2 FRNRAP. CDR3: CASGRDVYQPQHF. Here the CDR3 DNA reads TGTGCTAGTGGGCGGGACGTCTATCAGCCCCAGCATTTT.